These 21 T cell receptor beta chains share one sample of origin, sequenced in a study of siplizumab effects on memory and regulatory T cells. Generated by immunoSEQ multiplex PCR, the TCRdb table keeps only in-frame clones and is missing some. Altogether over 100,000 clones are present, roughly 92% being singletons, with the ten largest covering approximately 1.2%. Source material: CD4+ T cells sorted from blood. The receptors stem from a human donor in good health.

The V and J genes are TRBV7-2 and TRBJ1-5; tentatively, D is TRBD1 (6 bases). This CDR3 is 14 amino acids long. V dropped 2 bases and J dropped 2 bases, with 7 bases sitting between them. Germline CDR1 reads SGHTA; CDR2 reads FQGNSA. The CDR3 is CASSLYRGNQPQHF. In DNA, the CDR3 is TGTGCCAGCAGCTTATACAGGGGCAATCAGCCCCAGCATTTT.

Notes on this clone: Within the sample, other DNA sequences also encode this same CDR3. The chain has TRBV5-1 and TRBJ2-1, with D uncertain. The germline V gene has CDR1 SGHRS and CDR2 YFSETQ. This CDR3 spans 14 amino acids. Trimming removed 4 bases from V and 0 bases from J, with 8 bases in between. The CDR3 nucleotides read TGCGCCAGCAGCCTTGGAAGCTCCTACAATGAGCAGTTCTTC. Protein: CASSLGSSYNEQFF.

The sample holds a few counts of this clone. The V and J genes are TRBV5-1 and TRBJ1-5; D is perhaps TRBD1 (5 bases). CDR3 size: 14 residues. Germline V gene sequence: CDR1 SGHRS, CDR2 YFSETQ. V was clipped by 3 bases and J by 6 bases, with 13 bases between them. For the CDR3, the DNA is TGCGCCAGCAGCTACTCCCAGGGCGGTCAGCCCCAGCATTTT. The encoded protein is CASSYSQGGQPQHF.

This clone has just a few counts. The chain is built from TRBV6-5 and TRBJ1-5; no definite D call. V was pared by 4 bases and J by 5 bases, with 9 bases between. The CDR3 covers 13 residues. Germline V gene lookup returns CDR1 MNHEY and CDR2 SVGAGI. CDR3 coding DNA: TGTGCCAGCAGTTCCGGAAGAGATCAGCCCCAGCATTTT. Residues: CASSSGRDQPQHF.

J is TRBJ2-2 and V is TRBV7-6; D remains ambiguous. The V end was cut by 6 bases, the J end by 8 bases, with 7 bases between. Germline CDR1 reads SGHVS; CDR2 reads FNYEAQ. The CDR3 totals 11 residues. This CDR3 reads CASSSVGELFF. The CDR3 bases are TGTGCCAGCAGTTCCGTGGGGGAGCTGTTTTTT.

The chain has TRBV30 and TRBJ2-7; TRBD1 is a possible D gene (6 bases). Germline CDR1 reads GTSNPN; CDR2 reads SVGIG (reference sequence). The CDR3 runs to 15 residues. V lost 0 bases, J lost 3 bases, and 15 bases lay in between. In nucleotides, the CDR3 is TGTGCCTGGAGTGTACCAAGGACAGTCCTCTACGAGCAGTACTTC. It yields the protein CAWSVPRTVLYEQYF.

Note on this clone: Germline and junction disagree at one end, which may indicate a read error. The chain has TRBV6-1 and TRBJ2-7, with unresolved D. CDR1 and CDR2 (germline): MNHNS, SASEGT. The CDR3 spans 12 residues. In nucleotides, the CDR3 is TGTGCCAGCAATGAACTCTGGGACGAGCAGTACTTC. Protein: CASNELWDEQYF.

The chain couples TRBV7-9 to TRBJ2-7; TRBD2 aligns across 7 bases. CDR3 size: 15 residues. CDR1 SEHNR and CDR2 FQNEAQ come from the germline V gene (reference sequence). With 5 bases clipped from V and 2 bases from J, the junction kept 9 bases outside the gene matches. Here the CDR3 DNA reads TGTGCCAGCAGCAATCCGGCGGGACTACCCTACGAGCAGTACTTC. Residues: CASSNPAGLPYEQYF.

The rearrangement joins TRBV7-9 to TRBJ1-2; tentatively, D is TRBD1 (6 bases). Trimming stripped 0 bases from V and 7 bases from J, with 27 bases between. This CDR3 is built from 19 residues. CDR1 and CDR2 (germline): SEHNR, FQNEAQ (reference sequence). CDR3 coding DNA: TGTGCCAGCAGCTTAGCGTGGTTGGGAAGAGCAGGGGTTTCTGGTGGCTACACCTTC. Translated: CASSLAWLGRAGVSGGYTF.

The J gene is TRBJ2-3, the V gene TRBV11-2; D gene uncertain. Germline-derived CDR1 and CDR2 are SGHAT and FQNNGV. Trimming took off 5 bases at V and 7 bases at J, with 7 bases between the two ends. The CDR3 loop spans 11 amino acids. Written as DNA, the CDR3 is TGTGCCAGCAGCCTCCATCATACGCAGTATTTT. It translates to CASSLHHTQYF. Full variable domain (outside the CDR3, taken from reference TRBV11-2 and TRBJ2-3): EAGVAQSPRYKIIEKRQSVAFWCNPISGHATLYWYQQILGQGPKLLIQFQNNGVVDDSQLPKDRFSAERLKGVDSTLKIQPAKLEDSAVYLCASSLHHTQYFGPGTRLTVL.

The chain has TRBV27 and TRBJ2-2; D ambiguous. The CDR3 runs to 14 residues. The germline V gene encodes CDR1 MNHEY and CDR2 SMNVEV (reference sequence). Trimming stripped 4 bases from V and 0 bases from J, with 6 bases between. The CDR3 nucleotides read TGTGCCAGCAGTTATACAGCGAACACCGGGGAGCTGTTTTTT. Its translation: CASSYTANTGELFF.

The CDR3 loop is CAWRRGQTEAFF. CDR3 sequence (DNA): TGTGCCTGGAGGCGGGGCCAGACTGAAGCTTTCTTT. The chain has TRBV30 and TRBJ1-1; weak D call: TRBD1 (5 bases). This CDR3 region has 12 residues. CDR1 and CDR2 from the germline V gene are GTSNPN and SVGIG (reference sequence). Trimming took off 3 bases at V and 5 bases at J, with 10 bases between the two ends.

The V call is TRBV27, the J call TRBJ1-3; D gene uncertain. The germline V and J ends were trimmed by 6 bases and 0 bases, with 12 bases remaining between them. Germline V gene data show CDR1 as MNHEY and CDR2 as SMNVEV (reference sequence). The CDR3 is 15 residues long. The CDR3 spells CASRRDWSSGNTIYF. In DNA form, the CDR3 reads TGTGCCAGCAGAAGAGACTGGAGCTCTGGAAACACCATATATTTT.

The V gene is TRBV7-8, the J gene TRBJ2-3, with D possibly being TRBD2 (5 bases). Trimming stripped 0 bases from V and 0 bases from J, with 10 bases between. The CDR3 runs 16 residues. Germline values: CDR1 SGHVS, CDR2 FQNEAQ. CDR3 coding DNA: TGTGCCAGCAGCTTAGCCCAGCGGACTAGCACAGATACGCAGTATTTT. Its protein product is CASSLAQRTSTDTQYF. Together with reference TRBV7-8 and TRBJ2-3, the CDR3 gives the full variable domain: GAGVSQSPRYKVAKRGQDVALRCDPISGHVSLFWYQQALGQGPEFLTYFQNEAQLDKSGLPSDRFFAERPEGSVSTLKIQRTQQEDSAVYLCASSLAQRTSTDTQYFGPGTRLTVL.

This chain joins TRBV18 and TRBJ1-1; D ambiguous. The CDR3 extends over 13 amino acids. Trimming shortened V by 6 bases and J by 0 bases, and 8 bases separated the two germline ends. Germline values: CDR1 KGHSH, CDR2 LQKENI. This chain's CDR3 is CASSSNLNTEAFF. CDR3 DNA: TGTGCCAGCTCCTCGAACTTGAACACTGAAGCTTTCTTT.

This chain links TRBV29-1 with TRBJ2-2, with TRBD2 identical over 9 bases. The CDR3 loop spans 14 amino acids. V gave up 4 bases and J gave up 3 bases; unmatched junction bases: 3. Germline V CDR1 and CDR2: SQVTM, ANQGSEA. This chain's CDR3 is CSVVSGSDTGELFF. The DNA for the CDR3 is TGCAGCGTTGTTAGCGGGAGCGACACCGGGGAGCTGTTTTTT.

V is TRBV19 and J is TRBJ1-4, with a possible D match to TRBD1 (6 bases). Trimming removed 5 bases at V and 7 bases at J, with 14 bases between. This CDR3 contains 14 residues. Germline V gives CDR1 LNHDA, CDR2 SQIVND (reference sequence). CDR3 protein: CASSSRGLGEKLFF. The CDR3 coding sequence is TGTGCCAGTAGTTCTCGGGGGCTGGGTGAAAAACTGTTTTTT.

A single count supports this clone. The V call is TRBV28, the J call TRBJ1-1; 8 nucleotides agree with TRBD1. CDR1 is MDHEN and CDR2 is SYDVKM in the germline V gene. Losses at the gene ends were 6 bases for V and 1 base for J; bases not matched to a gene: 4. This CDR3 is built from 14 residues. The CDR3 loop reads CASRDRAGNTEAFF. Written as DNA, the CDR3 is TGTGCCAGCAGGGACAGGGCTGGGAACACTGAAGCTTTCTTT.

The genes are TRBV7-9 and TRBJ1-4; the D is unclear. CDR1 is SEHNR and CDR2 is FQNEAQ in the germline V gene (reference sequence). V was cut by 5 bases and J by 1 base, with 8 bases left in between. The CDR3 runs to 14 residues. CDR3 bases: TGTGCCAGCAGCCAATTTGGAACTAATGAAAAACTGTTTTTT. Its protein is CASSQFGTNEKLFF.

The chain employs TRBV7-9 and TRBJ1-5, with 7 bases aligning to TRBD1. CDR1 is SEHNR and CDR2 is FQNEAQ in the germline V gene (reference sequence). After removal of 7 bases from V and 3 bases from J, the junction contained 9 bases not matched to a gene. The CDR3 spans 15 residues. Here the CDR3 DNA reads TGTGCCAGCATACTCTCGGACAGGATCAATCAGCCCCAGCATTTT. It is translated as CASILSDRINQPQHF.

The V call is TRBV28, the J call TRBJ2-4; possibly TRBD2 for D (7 bases). V lost 6 bases and J lost 0, with 21 bases in between. The CDR3 length is 18 residues. Per the germline V gene, CDR1 is MDHEN and CDR2 is SYDVKM. The CDR3 here is CASSPGGIAVLAKNIQYF. The CDR3 DNA is TGTGCCAGCAGCCCGGGGGGCATAGCGGTCCTAGCCAAAAACATTCAGTACTTC.